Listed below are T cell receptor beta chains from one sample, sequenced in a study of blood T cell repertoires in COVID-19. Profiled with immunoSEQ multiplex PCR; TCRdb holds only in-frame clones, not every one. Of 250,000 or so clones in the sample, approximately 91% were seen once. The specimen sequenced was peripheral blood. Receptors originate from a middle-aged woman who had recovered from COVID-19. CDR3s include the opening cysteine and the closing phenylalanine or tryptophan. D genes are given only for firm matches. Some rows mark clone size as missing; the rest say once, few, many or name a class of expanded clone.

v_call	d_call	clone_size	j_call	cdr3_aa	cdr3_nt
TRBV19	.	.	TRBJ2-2	CASSPSPGEGAGELFF	TGTGCCAGTAGTCCCTCCCCGGGAGAAGGGGCCGGGGAGCTGTTTTTT
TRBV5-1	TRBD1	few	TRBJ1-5	CASSLEGAGQPQHF	TGCGCCAGCAGCTTGGAGGGGGCTGGTCAGCCCCAGCATTTT
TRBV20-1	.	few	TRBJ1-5	CSATPGGPQHF	TGCAGTGCAACTCCGGGTGGTCCCCAGCATTTT
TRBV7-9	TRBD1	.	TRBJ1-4	CASSLFGTENEKLFF	TGTGCCAGCAGCCTATTCGGGACAGAAAATGAAAAACTGTTTTTT
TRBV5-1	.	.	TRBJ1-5	CASVQRRISNQPQHF	TGCGCCAGCGTTCAGCGACGGATCAGCAATCAGCCCCAGCATTTT
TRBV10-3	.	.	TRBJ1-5	CAISEGGGDQPQHF	TGTGCCATCAGTGAAGGGGGAGGGGATCAGCCCCAGCATTTT
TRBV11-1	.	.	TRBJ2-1	CASSLAWGDYNEQFF	TGTGCCAGCAGCTTGGCATGGGGGGACTACAATGAGCAGTTCTTC
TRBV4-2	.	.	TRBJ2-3	CASSQGPGVGLASTDTQYF	TGTGCCAGCAGCCAAGGACCGGGGGTTGGGCTAGCGAGCACAGATACGCAGTATTTT
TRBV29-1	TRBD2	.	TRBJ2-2	CSVEGLAGVSGELFF	TGCAGCGTGGAGGGACTAGCGGGAGTATCCGGGGAGCTGTTTTTT
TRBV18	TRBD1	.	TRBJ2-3	CASSPVGGQGADTQYF	TGTGCCAGCTCACCAGTGGGCGGCCAGGGGGCAGATACGCAGTATTTT
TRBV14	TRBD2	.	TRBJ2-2	CASSLRLAGGPTGELFF	TGTGCCAGCAGCCTACGACTAGCGGGAGGGCCAACCGGGGAGCTGTTTTTT
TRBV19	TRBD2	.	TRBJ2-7	CASSKGGRYEQYF	TGTGCCAGTAGTAAGGGCGGGAGGTACGAGCAGTACTTC
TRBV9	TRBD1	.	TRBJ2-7	CASSETGTTYEQYF	TGTGCCAGCAGCGAGACAGGGACCACCTACGAGCAGTACTTC
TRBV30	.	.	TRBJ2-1	CAWSVGKVGRYNEQFF	TGTGCCTGGTCGGTAGGAAAAGTAGGGAGATACAATGAGCAGTTCTTC
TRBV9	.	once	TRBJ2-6	CASSVGGDSGANVLTF	TGTGCCAGCAGCGTAGGGGGGGACTCTGGGGCCAACGTCCTGACTTTC
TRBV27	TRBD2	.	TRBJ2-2	CASSLRLAGAGYGELFF	TGTGCCAGCAGTTTGAGGCTAGCGGGAGCGGGGTACGGGGAGCTGTTTTTT
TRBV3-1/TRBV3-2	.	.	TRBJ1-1	CASSQELRDTEAFF	TGTGCCAGCAGCCAAGAGTTGAGGGACACTGAAGCTTTCTTT
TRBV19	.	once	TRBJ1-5	CASSSQGGQPQHF	TGTGCCAGTAGTAGCCAGGGCGGCCAGCCCCAGCATTTT
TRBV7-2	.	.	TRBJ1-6	CASSPAVSSDSPLHF	TGTGCCAGCAGCCCCGCGGTTTCCTCGGATTCACCCCTCCACTTT
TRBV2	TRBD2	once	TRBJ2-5	CASSELSGRDSETQYF	TGTGCCAGCAGTGAACTCAGCGGGAGGGATTCAGAGACCCAGTACTTC
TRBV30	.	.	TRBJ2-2	CAWAVTGELFF	TGTGCCTGGGCGGTAACCGGGGAGCTGTTTTTT
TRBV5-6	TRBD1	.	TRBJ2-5	CASSLEGAQETQYF	TGTGCCAGCAGCTTGGAGGGGGCCCAAGAGACCCAGTACTTC
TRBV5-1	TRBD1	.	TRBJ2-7	CASSLAAGGTSSYEQYF	TGCGCCAGCAGCTTGGCGGCAGGGGGTACGAGCTCCTACGAGCAGTACTTC
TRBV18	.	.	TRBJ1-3	CASSPMDSRNTIYF	TGTGCCAGCTCACCCATGGACAGCAGAAACACCATATATTTT
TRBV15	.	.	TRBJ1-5	CATSNGGHQPQHF	TGTGCCACCAGCAATGGGGGCCATCAGCCCCAGCATTTT
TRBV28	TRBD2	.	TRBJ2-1	CASSLRGSVRNEQFF	TGTGCCAGCAGTTTACGCGGGAGCGTTCGCAATGAGCAGTTCTTC
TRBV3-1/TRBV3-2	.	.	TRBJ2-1	CASSQLPGSSYNEQFF	TGTGCCAGCAGCCAACTGCCGGGGAGCTCCTACAATGAGCAGTTCTTC
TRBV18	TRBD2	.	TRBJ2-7	CASSPNPGLGSYEQYF	TGTGCCAGCTCACCCAATCCGGGACTAGGATCCTACGAGCAGTACTTC
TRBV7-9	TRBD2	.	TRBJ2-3	CASSSSLAGGADTQYF	TGTGCCAGCAGCTCTTCCCTAGCGGGAGGAGCAGATACGCAGTATTTT
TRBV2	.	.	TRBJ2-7	CASTGRLYEQYF	TGTGCCAGCACCGGGAGACTCTACGAGCAGTACTTC
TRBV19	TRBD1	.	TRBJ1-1	CASSIEGGQGNTEAFF	TGTGCCAGTAGTATAGAGGGCGGACAGGGGAACACTGAAGCTTTCTTT
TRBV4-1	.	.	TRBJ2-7	CASSQDVAVIYEQYF	TGCGCCAGCAGCCAAGATGTGGCAGTTATCTACGAGCAGTACTTC
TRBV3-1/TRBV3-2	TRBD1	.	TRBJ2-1	CASSQGRRDRGRNEQFF	TGTGCCAGCAGCCAAGGTCGGCGGGACAGGGGGCGAAATGAGCAGTTCTTC
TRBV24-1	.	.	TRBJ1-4	CATSDPSPYRGKLFF	TGTGCCACCAGTGACCCTTCACCGTATCGAGGAAAACTGTTTTTT
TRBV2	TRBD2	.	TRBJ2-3	CASSVDSGRSGDTQYF	TGTGCCAGCAGTGTTGATAGCGGGAGGTCGGGAGATACGCAGTATTTT
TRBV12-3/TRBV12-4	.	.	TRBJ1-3	CASRGPGNTIYF	TGTGCCAGCAGGGGGCCTGGAAACACCATATATTTT
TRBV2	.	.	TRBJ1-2	CASSEAGGDGYTF	TGTGCCAGCAGTGAAGCAGGGGGTGATGGCTACACCTTC
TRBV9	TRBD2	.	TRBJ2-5	CASSVVGLGEETQYF	TGTGCCAGCAGCGTAGTGGGACTAGGCGAAGAGACCCAGTACTTC
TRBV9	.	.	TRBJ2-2	CASSVGAGVASGTGELFF	TGTGCCAGCAGCGTAGGGGCAGGGGTGGCTTCGGGCACCGGGGAGCTGTTTTTT
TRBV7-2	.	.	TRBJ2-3	CASSLSSTDTQYF	TGTGCCAGCAGCTTATCTAGCACAGATACGCAGTATTTT
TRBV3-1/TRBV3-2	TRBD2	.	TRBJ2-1	CASSHPLGGRHTEQFF	TGTGCCAGCAGCCATCCCCTGGGCGGGAGACACACTGAGCAGTTCTTC
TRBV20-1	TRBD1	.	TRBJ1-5	CSANDRVNQPQHF	TGCAGTGCTAATGACAGGGTGAATCAGCCCCAGCATTTT
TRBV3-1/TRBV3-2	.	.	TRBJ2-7	CASSQGQAYEQYF	TGTGCCAGCAGCCAGGGGCAGGCCTACGAGCAGTACTTC